The sequence of this T cell receptor (beta chain) was determined in a study of cytomegalovirus exposure and HLA in healthy donors. Study-level background: Roughly four fifths of 350 to 400 genotyped donors fell in the Caucasian-associated ancestry cluster. Study-level results: Trimming of TCR beta V- and J-genes showed a link, identified in a later analysis, to a missense DCLRE1C variant.

In the case of this clone: Its cognate antigen is unknown.

The primer mix had 60 Vbeta and 13 Jbeta primers. Measured with immunoSEQ multiplex PCR; TCRdb has only the in-frame clones, and not every one. The table records about 200,000 clones, approximately 85% of them present only once. Trimming left V 5 bases short and J 4 bases short, with 11 bases between. This CDR3 has 13 residues. Germline CDR1 is LNHDA and CDR2 is SQIVND (reference sequence). The sample was PBMCs. This sequence originates from a woman aged 35 to 49 in good health and CMV-seronegative. The chain recombines TRBV19 with TRBJ2-5; possible D gene TRBD1, 5 bases. The CDR3 DNA reads TGTGCCAGTAGTCCCAGGGCCGGAGAGACCCAGTACTTC. Its translation is CASSPRAGETQYF. Complete variable domain (other parts from reference TRBV19 and TRBJ2-5): DGGITQSPKYLFRKEGQNVTLSCEQNLNHDAMYWYRQDPGQGLRLIYYSQIVNDFQKGDIAEGYSVSREKKESFPLTVTSAQKNPTAFYLCASSPRAGETQYFGPGTRLLVL.